The rows below give T cell receptor beta chains drawn from one sample of a study of OX40 agonist ivuxolimab in advanced cancers. Repertoires were generated with immunoSEQ multiplex PCR, while TCRdb's copy carries only in-frame clones and drops some. The sample records about 79,000 clones, around 90% being singletons. Material: CD4+ or CD8+ T cells sorted from blood, obtained in a trial of the OX40 agonist ivuxolimab. The receptors originated from an adult with an advanced solid tumor such as melanoma, head and neck, liver or kidney cancer. CDR3s include the opening cysteine and the closing phenylalanine or tryptophan. A row's size may be missing; if present it is once, few, many or a size class.

size: .; V: TRBV4-2; CDR3: CASSQVGEYKNIQYF
size: few; V: TRBV2; CDR3: CASSTGDYGYTF
size: .; V: TRBV5-5; CDR3: CASSLQGRDSGATNEKLFF
size: .; V: TRBV19; CDR3: CASSMFGGRAEQYF
size: .; V: TRBV4-1; CDR3: CASSQDHGGKNTEAFF
size: .; V: TRBV29-1; CDR3: CSVGASGRANTGELFF
size: .; V: TRBV28; CDR3: CASSRLTGISNEKLFF
size: .; V: TRBV4-2; CDR3: CASSQDTDYNEQFF
size: .; V: TRBV9; CDR3: CASSVGPGNGNTIYF
size: .; V: TRBV5-1; CDR3: CASKSGATNEKLFF
size: .; V: TRBV19; CDR3: CASSIPPYEQYF
size: .; V: TRBV19; CDR3: CASRAGTSDEQYF
size: .; V: TRBV5-6; CDR3: CASSFRLYEQYF
size: .; V: TRBV28; CDR3: CASTRDSHEKLFF
size: .; V: TRBV7-9; CDR3: CASSLFGRAPGSNQPQHF
size: few; V: TRBV27; CDR3: CASGQERGGYTF
size: once; V: TRBV5-1; CDR3: CASSLAGVADTQYF
size: few; V: TRBV19; CDR3: CASSSPGLAGRNTDTQYF
size: few; V: TRBV20-1; CDR3: CSASDTGELFF
size: .; V: TRBV5-4; CDR3: CASSLGGGLPYEQYF
size: .; V: TRBV11-3; CDR3: CASSPDGTSGTYEQYF
size: .; V: TRBV5-1; CDR3: CASGSSYEQYF
size: .; V: TRBV11-2; CDR3: CASSFLDRETEAFF
size: .; V: TRBV2; CDR3: CASSTQIIYGYTF
size: .; V: TRBV5-1; CDR3: CASSWTPSDDTQYF
size: .; V: TRBV7-6; CDR3: CASSAGTGKETQYF
size: .; V: TRBV9; CDR3: CASSVAGTSLSGSYNEQFF
size: .; V: TRBV7-7; CDR3: CASSRQGGSYNEQFF
size: once; V: TRBV29-1; CDR3: CSVEAQGPRDRYF
size: .; V: TRBV7-7; CDR3: CASSLGLAGGNEQFF
size: few; V: TRBV6-1; CDR3: CASSELRGSSYEQYF
size: .; V: TRBV11-3; CDR3: CASSLAGGTYEQYF
size: .; V: TRBV30; CDR3: CAWSPGTDRGYTF
size: few; V: TRBV23-1; CDR3: CASSRKLGGELGEKLFF
size: .; V: TRBV27; CDR3: CASSFGAATNQPQHF
size: .; V: TRBV19; CDR3: CATLRGNYGYTF
size: .; V: TRBV25-1; CDR3: CASSESVTVYNSPLHF
size: .; V: TRBV10-3; CDR3: CAISQERGTNEKLFF
size: .; V: TRBV11-2; CDR3: CASSPVSGVLGLETQYF
size: .; V: TRBV18; CDR3: CASSPSPGTKEPQHF
size: .; V: TRBV19; CDR3: CASSIDSGGSGNQPQHF
size: .; V: TRBV7-6; CDR3: CASSPSGSPNTDTQYF
size: once; V: TRBV5-1; CDR3: CASSLSGSVSQPQHF
size: .; V: TRBV10-3; CDR3: CAIRGTGIYGYTF
size: once; V: TRBV7-9; CDR3: CATSRGSLTEAFF
size: .; V: TRBV6-1; CDR3: CASSKRELHEQYF
size: .; V: TRBV7-2; CDR3: CASSGRRSSYNEQFF
size: .; V: TRBV6-1; CDR3: CASSELGAMAEKLFF
size: .; V: TRBV19; CDR3: CASKERGNNEQFF
size: .; V: TRBV19; CDR3: CASSIRGAGGEKLFF
size: .; V: TRBV30; CDR3: CAWSPSQGYGYTF
size: .; V: TRBV6-1; CDR3: CATRPGQAPDTQYF
size: .; V: TRBV29-1; CDR3: CSALRSGGGETQYF
size: .; V: TRBV5-5; CDR3: CASSRQLAEIQETQYF